A selection of T cell receptor beta chains follows, all from one sample in a study of cytomegalovirus exposure and HLA in healthy donors. Assay: immunoSEQ multiplex PCR; the TCRdb copy retains only in-frame clones and omits some. Of 120,000 or so clones listed, more than 75% are singletons. The sequenced sample consisted of PBMCs. The receptors here all came from a man between 18 and 29 years old in good health and CMV-seronegative. Both conserved end residues are part of each CDR3. The D gene is left open where the match is weak. Only part of the rows carry a size: once, few, many, or a class if the clone is expanded.

D	size	V	J	DNA	CDR3
TRBD2	NA	TRBV11-2	TRBJ2-5	TGTGCCAGCAGCTTAGGGGCGGGGCTAGCGGGGGGGAACCAAGAGACCCAGTACTTC	CASSLGAGLAGGNQETQYF
TRBD1	NA	TRBV5-1	TRBJ1-1	TGCGCCAGCACCCCGACGACAGGGGCTTACGAAGCTTTCTTT	CASTPTTGAYEAFF
TRBD2	few	TRBV27	TRBJ2-1	TGTGCCAGCAGTTTATTAGCGGGCTACAATGAGCAGTTCTTC	CASSLLAGYNEQFF
TRBD2	NA	TRBV5-1	TRBJ2-3	TGCGCCAGCAGCCCGAGGACTAGCGGGGGGCGGAGCACAGATACGCAGTATTTT	CASSPRTSGGRSTDTQYF
TRBD2	NA	TRBV7-3	TRBJ2-3	TGTGCCAGCAGCTCTCAAGGGACTAGCGGAGATACGCAGTATTTT	CASSSQGTSGDTQYF
TRBD1	NA	TRBV7-9	TRBJ1-3	TGTGCCAGCAGCTTGGTAACAGGACAGGGCTTTGGAAACACCATATATTTT	CASSLVTGQGFGNTIYF
NA	NA	TRBV12-5	TRBJ1-2	TGTGCTAGTGGTTTGGACAGCTATGGCTACACCTTC	CASGLDSYGYTF
TRBD2	once	TRBV6-4	TRBJ2-3	TGTGCCAGCAGCCTTTCTAGCGGGGGCACAGATACGCAGTATTTT	CASSLSSGGTDTQYF
TRBD1	NA	TRBV4-2	TRBJ1-1	TGTGCCAGCAGCCAAGTTGGTATGGGACAGGGGGCCCCTGAAGCTTTCTTT	CASSQVGMGQGAPEAFF
NA	NA	TRBV11-2	TRBJ1-1	TGTGCCAGCAGCTTAGAGGAGGCACGGAACACTGAAGCTTTCTTT	CASSLEEARNTEAFF
TRBD1	NA	TRBV5-1	TRBJ1-1	TGCGCCAGCAGCTTTGAAGGGGGCAGGGAGACTGAAGCTTTCTTT	CASSFEGGRETEAFF
TRBD1	NA	TRBV5-4	TRBJ1-4	TGTGCCAGCAGCGGCGACAGGGAATCTAATGAAAAACTGTTTTTT	CASSGDRESNEKLFF
NA	NA	TRBV6-1	TRBJ1-3	TGTGCCAGCATCCGACAGGCAGTCTCTGGAAACACCATATATTTT	CASIRQAVSGNTIYF
TRBD2	NA	TRBV7-2	TRBJ2-3	TGTGCCAGCAGCCATAGACTAGCGGGGAGCACAGATACGCAGTATTTT	CASSHRLAGSTDTQYF
NA	NA	TRBV5-4	TRBJ2-7	TGTGCCAGTGCGTCGATTCACTCCTACGAGCAGTACTTC	CASASIHSYEQYF
TRBD2	NA	TRBV7-2	TRBJ2-7	TGTGCCAGCAGCCACGGACTAGCGGGGGTGTACGAGCAGTACTTC	CASSHGLAGVYEQYF
TRBD2	few	TRBV6-1	TRBJ2-1	TGTGCCAGCAGCGCGATGGCTAGCGGGAACAATGAGCAGTTCTTC	CASSAMASGNNEQFF
NA	NA	TRBV2	TRBJ2-1	TGTGCCAGCAGTGGAGGCAATGAGCAGTTCTTC	CASSGGNEQFF
NA	NA	TRBV6-1	TRBJ1-6	TGTGCCAGCAGAATCGGGGGGCCCGTTAATTCACCCCTCCACTTT	CASRIGGPVNSPLHF
TRBD2	few	TRBV6-4	TRBJ2-3	TGTGCCAGCAGCCGGGGGGGGGAGGCGGATACGCAGTATTTT	CASSRGGEADTQYF
NA	few	TRBV5-4	TRBJ2-7	TGTGCCAGCAGCCGGGACATCCGAGAGAGCGAGCAGTACTTC	CASSRDIRESEQYF
NA	NA	TRBV9	TRBJ1-6	TGTGCCAGCAGCGTAGGGGGGGAATCCTATAATTCACCCCTCCACTTT	CASSVGGESYNSPLHF
NA	NA	TRBV7-8	TRBJ2-2	TGTGCCAGCAGCAACCCGGGACAAACGAAGGCCGGGGAGCTGTTTTTT	CASSNPGQTKAGELFF
NA	NA	TRBV9	TRBJ2-3	TGTGCCAGCAGCGAAACGGGGGGCTCAGATACAGATACGCAGTATTTT	CASSETGGSDTDTQYF
NA	few	TRBV6-1	TRBJ2-7	TGTGCCAGTGACAGCTTAGCTTCCTACGAGCAGTACTTC	CASDSLASYEQYF
TRBD1	NA	TRBV27	TRBJ2-7	TGTGCCAGCAGTTTATCGGGGACAGGAGGGGCGCAGTACTTC	CASSLSGTGGAQYF
TRBD2	NA	TRBV2	TRBJ2-5	TGTGCCAGCATGAGGGGACTAGCGGGACTAAAAGCCCAAGAGACCCAGTACTTC	CASMRGLAGLKAQETQYF
NA	NA	TRBV19	TRBJ1-5	TGTGCCAGTAGTATAGCAGGGCTCCTACCGAATCAGCCCCAGCATTTT	CASSIAGLLPNQPQHF
NA	NA	TRBV7-2	TRBJ2-1	TGTGCCAGCAGCTTAGTGGGGGGGCCCTACAATGAGCAGTTCTTC	CASSLVGGPYNEQFF
NA	NA	TRBV6-6	TRBJ2-7	TGTGCCAGCAGTCCCCTTGGGGACTCCTACGAGCAGTACTTC	CASSPLGDSYEQYF
TRBD1	once	TRBV7-2	TRBJ1-4	TGTGCCAGCAGCTTAGGAACAGGGGTGGGTGAAAAACTGTTTTTT	CASSLGTGVGEKLFF
TRBD2	NA	TRBV12-5	TRBJ2-7	TGTGCTAGTGGTTTGACAACTAGCGGGCCGAGTTACGAGCAGTACTTC	CASGLTTSGPSYEQYF
NA	NA	TRBV7-3	TRBJ2-2	TGTGCCAGCAGCCCCACCGGGGGAGGAAGCGGGGAGCTGTTTTTT	CASSPTGGGSGELFF
TRBD1	NA	TRBV7-9	TRBJ1-2	TGTGCCAGCAGCAAGACAGGGGACTATGGCTACACCTTC	CASSKTGDYGYTF
TRBD2	NA	TRBV7-8	TRBJ2-5	TGTGCCAGCAGCCTTGGCGGGGGGTACCAAGAGACCCAGTACTTC	CASSLGGGYQETQYF
NA	NA	TRBV6-8	TRBJ1-2	TGTGCCAGCAGTCTCTGGGGCGGAAATAACTATGGCTACACCTTC	CASSLWGGNNYGYTF
NA	NA	TRBV4-2	TRBJ1-6	TGTGCCAGCAGCTTACAGGTAGAGAATTCACCCCTCCACTTT	CASSLQVENSPLHF
NA	NA	TRBV5-6	TRBJ2-7	TGTGCCAGCAGCTTGGCTTACGAGCAGTACTTC	CASSLAYEQYF
NA	NA	TRBV11-2	TRBJ2-2	TGTGCCAGCAGGCGAGGGGGAACGAACACCGGGGAGCTGTTTTTT	CASRRGGTNTGELFF
TRBD2	NA	TRBV19	TRBJ2-1	TGTGCCAGCCGGACTAGCGGGGTTTACAATGAGCAGTTCTTC	CASRTSGVYNEQFF
TRBD1	NA	TRBV5-1	TRBJ2-3	TGCGCCAGCAGCTCCTCACAGGGGAACACAGATACGCAGTATTTT	CASSSSQGNTDTQYF
TRBD1	NA	TRBV5-1	TRBJ2-1	TGCGCCAGCAGACTTGGACAGGGGGTTTACGATGAGCAGTTCTTC	CASRLGQGVYDEQFF
NA	NA	TRBV5-6	TRBJ2-7	TGTGCCAGCAGCTTGGGACAGGCCAGGGAGCAGTACTTC	CASSLGQAREQYF
NA	NA	TRBV29-1	TRBJ1-1	TGCAGCGTTGAGGATAGGGGGAACACTGAAGCTTTCTTT	CSVEDRGNTEAFF
NA	once	TRBV6-5	TRBJ2-5	TGTGCCAGCAGTTTTACGACAGTTCCGAAGGAGACCCAGTACTTC	CASSFTTVPKETQYF
NA	once	TRBV7-2	TRBJ2-3	TGTGCCAGCAGCTTAGACGGGCGGGGTCTGGATACGCAGTATTTT	CASSLDGRGLDTQYF
TRBD2	few	TRBV7-9	TRBJ2-5	TGTTCCAGCAGCTTAGCTACGAACAGACGGGGGGGAGAGACCCAGTACTTC	CSSSLATNRRGGETQYF
TRBD1	NA	TRBV7-9	TRBJ1-5	TGTGCCAGCAGCGCCGAGGGGGCGAGCAATCAGCCCCAGCATTTT	CASSAEGASNQPQHF
TRBD1	NA	TRBV7-9	TRBJ1-3	TGTGCCAGCAGCTTGACAGGGACTGGAAACACCATATATTTT	CASSLTGTGNTIYF
NA	once	TRBV19	TRBJ1-2	TGTGCCAGTAGTATAGGGATCGGGTTAGGAATGGATGGCTACACCTTC	CASSIGIGLGMDGYTF